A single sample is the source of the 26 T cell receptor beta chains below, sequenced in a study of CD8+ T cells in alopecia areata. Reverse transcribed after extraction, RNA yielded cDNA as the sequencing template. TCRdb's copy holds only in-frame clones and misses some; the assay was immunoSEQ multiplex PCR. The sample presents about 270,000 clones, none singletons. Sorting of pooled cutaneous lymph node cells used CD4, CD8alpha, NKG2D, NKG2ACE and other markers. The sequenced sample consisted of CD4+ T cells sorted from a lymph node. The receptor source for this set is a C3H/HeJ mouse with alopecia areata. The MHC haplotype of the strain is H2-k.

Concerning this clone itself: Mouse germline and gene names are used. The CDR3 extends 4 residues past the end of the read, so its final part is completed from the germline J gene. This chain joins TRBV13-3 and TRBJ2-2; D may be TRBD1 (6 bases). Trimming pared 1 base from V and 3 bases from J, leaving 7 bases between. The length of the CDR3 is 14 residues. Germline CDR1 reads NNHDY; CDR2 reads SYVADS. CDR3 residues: CASSDYRDTGQLYF. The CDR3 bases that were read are TGTGCCAGCAGTGATTACAGGGACACCGGG.

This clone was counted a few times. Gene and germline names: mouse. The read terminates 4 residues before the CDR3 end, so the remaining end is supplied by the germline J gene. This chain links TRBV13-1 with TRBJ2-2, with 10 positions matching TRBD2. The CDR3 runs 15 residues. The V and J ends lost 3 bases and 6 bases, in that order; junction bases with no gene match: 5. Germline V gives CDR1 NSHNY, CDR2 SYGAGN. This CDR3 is CASSASGTGAGQLYF. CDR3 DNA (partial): TGTGCCAGCAGTGCGTCCGGGACTGGGGCCGGG.

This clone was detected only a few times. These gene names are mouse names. The CDR3 region is CTCSAEDTGQLYF. CDR3 DNA, as far as it was read: TGCACCTGCAGTGCAGAGGACACCGGG. The V gene is TRBV1, the J gene TRBJ2-2; D is unresolved. The read is 4 residues too short to cover the CDR3 end, so that end is filled in from the germline J gene. CDR3 length: 13 residues. Germline V gene data show CDR1 as NSQYPW and CDR2 as LRSPGD (reference sequence). V gave up 0 bases and J gave up 3 bases, with 2 bases separating them.

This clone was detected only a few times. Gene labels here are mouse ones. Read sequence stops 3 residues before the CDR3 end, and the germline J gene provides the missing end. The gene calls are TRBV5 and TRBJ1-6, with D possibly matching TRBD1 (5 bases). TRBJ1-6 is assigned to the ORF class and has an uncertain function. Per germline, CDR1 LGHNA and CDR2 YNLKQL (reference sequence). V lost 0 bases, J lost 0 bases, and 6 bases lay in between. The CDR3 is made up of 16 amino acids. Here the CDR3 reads CASSQDTGSYNSPLYF. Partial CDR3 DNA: TGTGCCAGCAGCCAAGATACAGGTTCCTATAATTCGCCC.

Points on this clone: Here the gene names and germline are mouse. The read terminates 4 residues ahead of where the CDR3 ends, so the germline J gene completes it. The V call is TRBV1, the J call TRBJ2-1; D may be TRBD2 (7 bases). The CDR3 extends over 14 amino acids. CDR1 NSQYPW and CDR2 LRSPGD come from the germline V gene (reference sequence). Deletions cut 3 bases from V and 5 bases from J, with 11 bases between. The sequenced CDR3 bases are TGCACCTGCAGTGCCTGGGGGCGGGATGCT. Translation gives CTCSAWGRDA. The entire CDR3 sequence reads CTCSAWGRDAEQFF.

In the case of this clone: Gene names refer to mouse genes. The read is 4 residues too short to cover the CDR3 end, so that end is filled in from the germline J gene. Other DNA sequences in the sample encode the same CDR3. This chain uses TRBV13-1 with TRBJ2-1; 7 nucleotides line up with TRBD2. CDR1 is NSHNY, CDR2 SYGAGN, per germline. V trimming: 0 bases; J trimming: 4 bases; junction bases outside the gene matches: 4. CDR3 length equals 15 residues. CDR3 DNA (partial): TGTGCCAGCAGTGATGCATGGGGGGTTTATGCT. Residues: CASSDAWGVYA. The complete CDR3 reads CASSDAWGVYAEQFF.

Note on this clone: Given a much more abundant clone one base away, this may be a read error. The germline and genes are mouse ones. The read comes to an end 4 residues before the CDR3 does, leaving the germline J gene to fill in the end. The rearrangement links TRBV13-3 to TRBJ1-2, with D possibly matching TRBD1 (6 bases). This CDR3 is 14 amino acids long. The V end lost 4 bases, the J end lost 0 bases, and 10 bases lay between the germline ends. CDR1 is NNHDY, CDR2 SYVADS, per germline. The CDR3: CASSLGTTNSDYTF. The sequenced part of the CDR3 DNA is TGTGCCAGCAGTCTCGGGACAACAAACTCC.

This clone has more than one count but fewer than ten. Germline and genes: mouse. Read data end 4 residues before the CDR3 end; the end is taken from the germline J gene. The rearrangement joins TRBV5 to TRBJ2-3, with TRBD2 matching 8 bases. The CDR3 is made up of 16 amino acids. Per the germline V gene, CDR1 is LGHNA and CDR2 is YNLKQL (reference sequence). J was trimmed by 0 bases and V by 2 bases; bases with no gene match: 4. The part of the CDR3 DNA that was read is TGTGCCAGCAGCCAAAAACTGGGGGTTAGTGCAGAA. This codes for CASSQKLGVSAE. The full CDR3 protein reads CASSQKLGVSAETLYF.

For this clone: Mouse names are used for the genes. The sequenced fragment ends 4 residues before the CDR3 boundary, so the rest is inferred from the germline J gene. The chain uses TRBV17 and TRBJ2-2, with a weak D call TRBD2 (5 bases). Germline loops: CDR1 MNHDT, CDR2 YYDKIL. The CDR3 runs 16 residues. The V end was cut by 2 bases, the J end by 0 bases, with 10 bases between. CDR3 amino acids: CASSRSPGSNTGQLYF. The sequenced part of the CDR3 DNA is TGTGCTAGCAGTAGAAGTCCTGGGTCAAACACCGGG.

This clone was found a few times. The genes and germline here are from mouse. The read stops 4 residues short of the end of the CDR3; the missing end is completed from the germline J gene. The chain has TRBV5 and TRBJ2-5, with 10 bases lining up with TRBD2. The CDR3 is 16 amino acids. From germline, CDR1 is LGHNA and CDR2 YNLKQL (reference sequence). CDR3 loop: CASSHPTGGGKDTQYF. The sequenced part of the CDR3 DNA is TGTGCCAGCAGCCATCCCACTGGGGGGGGGAAAGAC.

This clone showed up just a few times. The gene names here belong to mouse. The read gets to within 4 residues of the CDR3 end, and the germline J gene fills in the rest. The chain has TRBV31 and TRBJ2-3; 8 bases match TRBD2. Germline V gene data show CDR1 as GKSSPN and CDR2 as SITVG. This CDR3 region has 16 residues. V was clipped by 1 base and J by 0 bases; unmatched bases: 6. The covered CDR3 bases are TGTGCCTGGAGTCCCCGACTGGGGCCTAGTGCAGAA. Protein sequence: CAWSPRLGPSAE. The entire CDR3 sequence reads CAWSPRLGPSAETLYF. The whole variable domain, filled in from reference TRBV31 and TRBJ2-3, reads AQTIHQWPVAEIKAVGSPLSLGCTIKGKSSPNLYWYWQATGGTLQQLFYSITVGQVESVVQLNLSASRPKDDQFILSTEKLLLSHSGFYLCAWSPRLGPSAETLYFGSGTRLTVL.

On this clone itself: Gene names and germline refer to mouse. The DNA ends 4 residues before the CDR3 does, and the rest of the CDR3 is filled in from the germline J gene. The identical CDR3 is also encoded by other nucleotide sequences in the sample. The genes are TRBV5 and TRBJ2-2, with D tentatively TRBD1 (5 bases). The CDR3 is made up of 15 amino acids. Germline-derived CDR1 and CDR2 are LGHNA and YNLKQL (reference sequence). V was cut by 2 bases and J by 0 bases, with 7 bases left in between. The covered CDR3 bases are TGTGCCAGCAGCCAACAGGGTGCAAACACCGGG. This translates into CASSQQGANTG. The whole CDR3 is CASSQQGANTGQLYF.

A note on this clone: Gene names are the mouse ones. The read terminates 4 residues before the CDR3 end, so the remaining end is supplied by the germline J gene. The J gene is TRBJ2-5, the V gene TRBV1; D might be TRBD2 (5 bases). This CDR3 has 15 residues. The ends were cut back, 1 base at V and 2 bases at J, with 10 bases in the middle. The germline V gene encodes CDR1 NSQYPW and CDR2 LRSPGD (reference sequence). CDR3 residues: CTCSAATGGQDTQYF. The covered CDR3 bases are TGCACCTGCAGTGCAGCTACTGGTGGCCAAGAC. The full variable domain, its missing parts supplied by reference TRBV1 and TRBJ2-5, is VTLLEQNPRWRLVPRGQAVNLRCILKNSQYPWMSWYQQDLQKQLQWLFTLRSPGDKEVKSLPGADYLATRVTDTELRLQVANMSQGRTLYCTCSAATGGQDTQYFGPGTRLLVL.

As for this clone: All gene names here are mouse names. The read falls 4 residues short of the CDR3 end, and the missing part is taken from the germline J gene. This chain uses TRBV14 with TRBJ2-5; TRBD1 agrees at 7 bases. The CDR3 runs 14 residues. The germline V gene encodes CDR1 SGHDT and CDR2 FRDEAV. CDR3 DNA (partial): TGTGCCAGCAGACTTACAGGGGAAGGAGAC. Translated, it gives CASRLTGEGD. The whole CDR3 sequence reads CASRLTGEGDTQYF.

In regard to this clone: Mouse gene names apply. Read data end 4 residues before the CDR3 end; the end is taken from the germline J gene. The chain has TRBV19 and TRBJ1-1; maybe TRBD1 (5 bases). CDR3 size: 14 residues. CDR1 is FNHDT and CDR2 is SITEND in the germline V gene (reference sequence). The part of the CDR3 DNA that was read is TGTGCCAGCAGTATACTCCAGGGAGGTACA. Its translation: CASSILQGGT. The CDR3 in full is CASSILQGGTEVFF.

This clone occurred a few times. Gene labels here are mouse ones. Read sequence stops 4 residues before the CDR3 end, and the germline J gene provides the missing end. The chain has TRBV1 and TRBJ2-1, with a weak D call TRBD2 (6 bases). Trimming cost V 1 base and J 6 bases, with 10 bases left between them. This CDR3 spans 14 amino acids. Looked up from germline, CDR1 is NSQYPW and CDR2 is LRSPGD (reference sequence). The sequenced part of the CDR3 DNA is TGCACCTGCAGTGCAGCTGGGGCGCGTGCT. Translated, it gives CTCSAAGARA. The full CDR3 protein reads CTCSAAGARAEQFF.

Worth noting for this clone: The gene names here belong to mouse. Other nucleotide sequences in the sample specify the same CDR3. The part of the CDR3 DNA that was read is TGTGCCAGCAGTGGGGACAGGGGAACAAACACCGGG. Its translation is CASSGDRGTNTG. The entire CDR3 protein reads CASSGDRGTNTGQLYF. The chain is built from TRBV13-1 and TRBJ2-2; TRBD1 agrees at 10 bases. The read stops 4 residues short of the end of the CDR3; the missing end is completed from the germline J gene. The CDR3 is 16 amino acids. V trimming: 3 bases; J trimming: 0 bases; junction bases outside the gene matches: 2. Germline assignment: CDR1 NSHNY and CDR2 SYGAGN.

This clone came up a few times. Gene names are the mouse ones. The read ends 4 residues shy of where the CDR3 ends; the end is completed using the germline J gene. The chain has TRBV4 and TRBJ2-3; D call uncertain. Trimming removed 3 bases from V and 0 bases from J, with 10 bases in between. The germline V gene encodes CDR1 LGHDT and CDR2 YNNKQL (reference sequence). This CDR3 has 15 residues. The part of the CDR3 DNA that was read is TGTGCCAGCAGCTACACAGTCTCTAGTGCAGAA. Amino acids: CASSYTVSSAE. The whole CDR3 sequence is CASSYTVSSAETLYF. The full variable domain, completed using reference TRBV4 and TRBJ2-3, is ETAVFQTPNYHVTQVGNEVSFNCKQTLGHDTMYWYKQDSKKLLKIMFSYNNKQLIVNETVPRRFSPQSSDKAHLNLRIKSVEPEDSAVYLCASSYTVSSAETLYFGSGTRLTVL.

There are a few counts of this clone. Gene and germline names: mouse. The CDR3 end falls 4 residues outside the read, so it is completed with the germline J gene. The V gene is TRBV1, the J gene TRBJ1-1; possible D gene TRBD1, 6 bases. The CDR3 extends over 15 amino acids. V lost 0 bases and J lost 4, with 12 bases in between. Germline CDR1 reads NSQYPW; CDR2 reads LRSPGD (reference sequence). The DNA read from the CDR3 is TGCACCTGCAGTGCAGATGCAGGGGTTAGCACA. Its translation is CTCSADAGVST. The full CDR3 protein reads CTCSADAGVSTEVFF.

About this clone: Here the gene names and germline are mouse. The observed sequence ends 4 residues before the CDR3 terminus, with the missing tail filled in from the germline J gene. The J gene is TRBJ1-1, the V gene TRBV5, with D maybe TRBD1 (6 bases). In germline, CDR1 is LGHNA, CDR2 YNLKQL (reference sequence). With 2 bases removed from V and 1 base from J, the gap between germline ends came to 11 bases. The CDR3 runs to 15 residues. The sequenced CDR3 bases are TGTGCCAGCAGCCAACTCGGGACAAAAAACACA. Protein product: CASSQLGTKNT. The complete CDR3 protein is CASSQLGTKNTEVFF.

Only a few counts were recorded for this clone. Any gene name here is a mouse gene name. This CDR3 reads CASRMTGANSDYTF. The part of the CDR3 DNA that was read is TGTGCCAGCAGGATGACAGGGGCAAACTCC. This chain connects TRBV13-3 to TRBJ1-2; 8 bases agree with TRBD1. Read sequence stops 4 residues before the CDR3 end, and the germline J gene provides the missing end. Germline CDR1 reads NNHDY; CDR2 reads SYVADS. Trimming cost V 5 bases and J 0 bases; bases outside gene matches: 3. There are 14 residues in the CDR3.

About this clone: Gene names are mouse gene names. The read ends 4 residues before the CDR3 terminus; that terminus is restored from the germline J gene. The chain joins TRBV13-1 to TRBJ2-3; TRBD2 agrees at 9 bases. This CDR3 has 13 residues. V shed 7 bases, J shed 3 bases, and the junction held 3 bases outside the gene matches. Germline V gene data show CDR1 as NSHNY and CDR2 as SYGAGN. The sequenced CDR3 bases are TGTGCCAGCTGTGGGGGGGCAGCAGAA. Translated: CASCGGAAE. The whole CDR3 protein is CASCGGAAETLYF.

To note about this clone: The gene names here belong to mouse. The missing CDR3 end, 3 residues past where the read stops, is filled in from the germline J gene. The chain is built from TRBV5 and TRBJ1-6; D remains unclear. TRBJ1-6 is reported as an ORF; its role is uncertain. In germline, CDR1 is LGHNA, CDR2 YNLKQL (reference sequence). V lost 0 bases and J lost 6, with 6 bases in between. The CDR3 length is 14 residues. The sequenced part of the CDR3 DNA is TGTGCCAGCAGCCAAGAATGGGGTAATTCGCCC. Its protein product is CASSQEWGNSP. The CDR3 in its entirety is CASSQEWGNSPLYF.

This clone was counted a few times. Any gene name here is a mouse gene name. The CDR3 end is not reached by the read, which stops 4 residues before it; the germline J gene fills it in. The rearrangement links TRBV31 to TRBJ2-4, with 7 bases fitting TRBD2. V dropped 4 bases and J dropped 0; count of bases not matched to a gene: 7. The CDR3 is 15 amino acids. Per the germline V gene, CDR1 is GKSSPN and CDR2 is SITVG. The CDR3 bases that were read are TGTGCCTGGACCCTGACTGGGTCTAGTCAAAAC. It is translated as CAWTLTGSSQN. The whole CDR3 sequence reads CAWTLTGSSQNTLYF.

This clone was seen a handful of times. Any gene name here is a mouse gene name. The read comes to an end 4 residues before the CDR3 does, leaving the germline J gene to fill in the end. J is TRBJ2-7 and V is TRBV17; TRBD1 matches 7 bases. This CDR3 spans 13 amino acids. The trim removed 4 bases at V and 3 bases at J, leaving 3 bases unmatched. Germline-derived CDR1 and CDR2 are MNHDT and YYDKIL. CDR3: CASSTDRDYEQYF. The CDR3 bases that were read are TGTGCTAGCAGTACCGACAGGGACTAT. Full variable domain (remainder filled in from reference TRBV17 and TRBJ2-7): DTTVKQNPRYKLARVGKPVNLICSQTMNHDTMYWYQKKPNQAPKLLLFYYDKILNREADTFEKFQSSRPNNSFCSLYIGSAGLEYSAMYLCASSTDRDYEQYFGPGTRLTVL.

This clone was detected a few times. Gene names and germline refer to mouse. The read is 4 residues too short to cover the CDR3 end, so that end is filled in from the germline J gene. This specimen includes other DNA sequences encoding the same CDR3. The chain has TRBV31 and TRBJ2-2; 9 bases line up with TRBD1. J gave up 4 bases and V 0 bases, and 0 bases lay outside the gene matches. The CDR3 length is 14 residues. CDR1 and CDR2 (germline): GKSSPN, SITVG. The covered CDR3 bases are TGTGCCTGGAGTCTGACAGGGGGCACCGGG. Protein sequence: CAWSLTGGTG. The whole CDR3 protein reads CAWSLTGGTGQLYF.